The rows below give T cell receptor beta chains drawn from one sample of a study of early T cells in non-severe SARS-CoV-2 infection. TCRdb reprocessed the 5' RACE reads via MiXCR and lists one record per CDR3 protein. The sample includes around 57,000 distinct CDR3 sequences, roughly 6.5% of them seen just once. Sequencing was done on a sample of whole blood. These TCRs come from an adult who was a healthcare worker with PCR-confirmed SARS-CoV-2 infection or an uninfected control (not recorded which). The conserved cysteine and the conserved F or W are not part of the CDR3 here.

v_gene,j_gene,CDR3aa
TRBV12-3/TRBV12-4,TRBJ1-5,ASSFRQPQH
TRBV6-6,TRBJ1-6,ASTQSGSQSPLH
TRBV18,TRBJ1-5,ASSRQVSNQPQH
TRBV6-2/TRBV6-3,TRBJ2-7,ASRSGQGRTYEQY
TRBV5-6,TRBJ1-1,ASSFFDRLNTEAF
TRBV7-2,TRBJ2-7,ASSFGGGFYEQY
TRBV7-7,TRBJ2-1,ASSLGSGGYNEQF
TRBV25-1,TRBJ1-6,ASSGGPPNSPLH
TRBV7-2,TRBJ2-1,ASSLEGISYNEQF
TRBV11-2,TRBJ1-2,ASSSGTVYGYT
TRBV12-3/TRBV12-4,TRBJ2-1,ASSLGQGGMGYNEQF
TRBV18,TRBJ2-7,ASFSSSYEQY
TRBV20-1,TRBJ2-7,SALTVTSSYEQY
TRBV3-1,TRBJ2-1,ASSQALGAYNEQF
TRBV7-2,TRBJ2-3,ASGRGLDSQY
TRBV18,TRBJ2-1,ASSTRQGGSYNEQF
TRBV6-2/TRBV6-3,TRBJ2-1,ASRPGGALAEQF
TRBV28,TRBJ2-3,ASSPLSPDTQY
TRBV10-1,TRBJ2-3,ASSESSGVAGTQY
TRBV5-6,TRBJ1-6,ASSLNRGRSPLH
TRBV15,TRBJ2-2,ATSHRVTGELF
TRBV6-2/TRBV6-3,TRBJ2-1,ASRSPLKPGLASDEQF
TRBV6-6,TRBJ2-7,ASSTLQGLVYEQY
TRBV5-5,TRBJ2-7,ASSLAQDVSYEQY
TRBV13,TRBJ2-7,ASSLRDYEQY
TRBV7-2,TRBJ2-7,ASSLGTGVSSYEQY
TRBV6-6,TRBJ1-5,ASSWDRGLGQPQH
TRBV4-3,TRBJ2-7,ASSQELTSGGHYYEQY
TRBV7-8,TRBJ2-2,ASSKTPTGELF
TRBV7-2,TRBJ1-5,ASSQWLTGVSQPQH
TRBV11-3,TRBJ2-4,ASSLQTAGGGIQY
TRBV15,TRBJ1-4,ATSSPGLTNEKLF
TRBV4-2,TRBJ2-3,ASSQALAGGTDTQY
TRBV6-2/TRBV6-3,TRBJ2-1,ASSSGEEVLTYNEQF
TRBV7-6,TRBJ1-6,ASGGLAEEDSPLH
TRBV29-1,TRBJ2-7,SVGDREGLLSYEQY
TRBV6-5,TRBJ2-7,ASSYSGSEQY
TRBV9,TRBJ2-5,ASSLTPAGGQETQY
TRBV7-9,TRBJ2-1,ASSLGQGWNEQF
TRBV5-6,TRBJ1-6,ASSSGTGVYNSPLH
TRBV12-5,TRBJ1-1,ASGLVLRTEAF
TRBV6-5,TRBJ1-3,ASRPGGASGNTIY
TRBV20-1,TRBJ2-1,SARSQGAYNEQF
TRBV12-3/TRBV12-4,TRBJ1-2,ASSSQGNYGYT
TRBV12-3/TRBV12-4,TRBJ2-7,ASSLGTGRSEQY
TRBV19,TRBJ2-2,ASRLGREGTGELF
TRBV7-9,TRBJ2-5,ASSWGLAPQETQY
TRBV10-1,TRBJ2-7,ASSEGQGDYEQY
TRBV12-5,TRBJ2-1,ASGPGTGFYNEQF
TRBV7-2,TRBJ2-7,ASSPGHTYEQY
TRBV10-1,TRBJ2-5,ASSAQGAETQY
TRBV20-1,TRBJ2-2,SARPSGGFNTGELF
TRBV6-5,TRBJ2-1,ASRSLTSGGANEQF
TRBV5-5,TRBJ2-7,ASSLRGGAPYEQY
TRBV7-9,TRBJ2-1,ASSPRTSGTYNEQF
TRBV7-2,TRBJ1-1,ASSLAGTEAF
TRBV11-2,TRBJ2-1,ASSRTSGTNNEQF